This TCR beta chain derives from a study of a mutant IDH1 vaccine in newly diagnosed glioma. Across the whole study: Scheduled for weeks 1, 3, 5, 7, 11, 15, 19 and 23, eight vaccinations were given to patients. Beforehand, treatment had been radiotherapy, temozolomide, or both; the majority received both. Treated patients, averaging approximately 40 years, were 62.5% male and about 38% female.

Sequencing used immunoSEQ multiplex PCR; TCRdb keeps in-frame clones, though not all of them. Of approximately 70,000 clones in the sample, over 75% were seen once. Time point meaning: week 23, last vaccination. Every vaccine dose comprised 300 ug of mutant IDH1 20-mer peptide plus topical imiquimod. The donors had new WHO grade 3 or 4 astrocytomas; these were IDH1-mutant and ATRX-lost. As to this clone: The antigen is unknown.

Trimming cost V 0 bases and J 3 bases, with 9 bases left between them. The CDR3 runs 14 residues. Germline CDR1 is LNHNV and CDR2 is YYDKDF (reference sequence). The receptor was derived from a man aged 18-30 years with glioma. The chain recombines TRBV15 with TRBJ2-7; no reliable D call. The sequencing here drew on PBMCs, taken from a glioma patient whose treatment included an IDH1 peptide vaccine. CDR3 region: CATSRDLSIYEQYF. As DNA, the CDR3 is TGTGCCACCAGCAGAGATCTAAGTATCTACGAGCAGTACTTC.